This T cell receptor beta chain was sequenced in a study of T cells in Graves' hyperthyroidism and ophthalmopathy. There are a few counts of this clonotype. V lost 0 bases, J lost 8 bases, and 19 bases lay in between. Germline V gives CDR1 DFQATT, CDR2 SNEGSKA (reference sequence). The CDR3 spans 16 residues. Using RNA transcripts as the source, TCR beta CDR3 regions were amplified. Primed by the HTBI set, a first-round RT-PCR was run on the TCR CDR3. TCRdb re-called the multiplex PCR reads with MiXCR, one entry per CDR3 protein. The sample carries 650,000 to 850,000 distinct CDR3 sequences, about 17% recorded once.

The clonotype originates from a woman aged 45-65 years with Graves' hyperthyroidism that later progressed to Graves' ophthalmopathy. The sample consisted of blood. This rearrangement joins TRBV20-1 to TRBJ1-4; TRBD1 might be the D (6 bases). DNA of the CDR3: TGCAGTGCTAGAGACCCCGGGGGCCTACCCGAGGAAAAACTGTTTTTT. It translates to CSARDPGGLPEEKLFF.